A selection of T cell receptor beta chains follows, all from one sample in a study of T cell changes during pregnancy in multiple sclerosis. Profiling relied on immunoSEQ multiplex PCR, and the TCRdb table lists in-frame clones only, not all of them. This sample yields about 32,000 clones, of which 80% to 90% are seen a single time; approximately 10% belongs to the top ten. The sample was CD8+ T cells from peripheral blood mononuclear cells, taken in the third trimester of pregnancy. The receptors come from a female donor with multiple sclerosis, enrolled in a pregnancy study. Each CDR3 is given with its conserved first and last residue. A D gene is named only where the DNA matches it firmly. Clone size is not always given. Where it is, it says once, few, many or a class for expanded clones.

size: -
D: TRBD1
V: TRBV6-5
J: TRBJ1-6
DNA: TGTGCCAGCAGGCAGGGGGTTTCACCCCTCCACTTT
CDR3: CASRQGVSPLHF

size: -
D: TRBD1
V: TRBV7-6
J: TRBJ2-5
DNA: TGTGCCAGCAGTTTCTTTACAGGGGGCATGGAGACCCAGTACTTC
CDR3: CASSFFTGGMETQYF

size: -
D: -
V: TRBV6-4
J: TRBJ1-1
DNA: TGTGCCAGCAGTGATAGAGGGGGAGCTGAAGCTTTCTTT
CDR3: CASSDRGGAEAFF

size: -
D: TRBD2
V: TRBV6-6
J: TRBJ2-2
DNA: TGTGCCAGCGGACTAGTCGCCGGGGAGCTGTTTTTT
CDR3: CASGLVAGELFF

size: -
D: -
V: TRBV5-6
J: TRBJ1-2
DNA: TGTGCCAGCAGCTCCCACTACAGGGTCCGTGGCTACACCTTC
CDR3: CASSSHYRVRGYTF

size: few
D: TRBD1
V: TRBV13
J: TRBJ1-2
DNA: TGTGCCAGCAGCTATGACAGGGGTCTTAACTATGGCTACACCTTC
CDR3: CASSYDRGLNYGYTF

size: -
D: TRBD1
V: TRBV29-1
J: TRBJ1-5
DNA: TGCAGCGTTGGGACAGGGAAGAGCAATCAGCCCCAGCATTTT
CDR3: CSVGTGKSNQPQHF

size: -
D: -
V: TRBV5-6
J: TRBJ2-7
DNA: TGTGCCAGCAGCTTGGGACAGCCGAGCTCCTACGAGCAGTACTTC
CDR3: CASSLGQPSSYEQYF

size: -
D: TRBD2
V: TRBV6-1
J: TRBJ2-7
DNA: TGTGCCAGCAGTGAAGAAGCGGGGGGGCCCAACGAGCAGTACTTC
CDR3: CASSEEAGGPNEQYF

size: -
D: TRBD1
V: TRBV5-4
J: TRBJ1-1
DNA: TGTGCCAGCAGCTTGACAGGGGTCACTGAAGCTTTCTTT
CDR3: CASSLTGVTEAFF

size: -
D: -
V: TRBV11-2
J: TRBJ2-6
DNA: TGTGCCAGCAGCTTAGTAACAGGCTCTGGGGCCAACGTCCTGACTTTC
CDR3: CASSLVTGSGANVLTF

size: -
D: TRBD1
V: TRBV4-1
J: TRBJ2-7
DNA: TGCGCCAGCAGCCTGAGGACAGGCTACGAGCAGTACTTC
CDR3: CASSLRTGYEQYF

size: -
D: TRBD1
V: TRBV10-3
J: TRBJ1-2
DNA: TGTGCCATCAGCGGAAAATTGGACAGGCCAAACTATGGCTACACCTTC
CDR3: CAISGKLDRPNYGYTF

size: -
D: -
V: TRBV18
J: TRBJ2-7
DNA: TGTGCCAGCTCACCTGGGGGAGGAGACGAGCAGTACTTC
CDR3: CASSPGGGDEQYF

size: -
D: TRBD2
V: TRBV6-1
J: TRBJ2-7
DNA: TGTGCCTCAGATACCGGGACTAGCGGGTCCTACGAGCAGTACTTC
CDR3: CASDTGTSGSYEQYF

size: -
D: TRBD1
V: TRBV4-1
J: TRBJ1-2
DNA: TGCGCCAGCAGCCAGAGGGGGCCCAGCTATGGCTACACCTTC
CDR3: CASSQRGPSYGYTF

size: -
D: TRBD1
V: TRBV19
J: TRBJ2-2
DNA: TGTGCCAGTACCCATCGGGACAGGAACACCGGGGAGCTGTTTTTT
CDR3: CASTHRDRNTGELFF

size: -
D: TRBD1
V: TRBV13
J: TRBJ2-7
DNA: TGTGCCAGCAGCGGGACAGAAGTCTCCTACGAGCAGTACTTC
CDR3: CASSGTEVSYEQYF

size: -
D: -
V: TRBV19
J: TRBJ1-4
DNA: TGTGCCAGTCACGGAAGAGGCAACCTCAATGAAAAACTGTTTTTT
CDR3: CASHGRGNLNEKLFF

size: -
D: -
V: TRBV2
J: TRBJ2-7
DNA: TGTGCCAGCAGGTGGACAGCCGGGGAAACCTACGAGCAGTACTTC
CDR3: CASRWTAGETYEQYF

size: -
D: -
V: TRBV6-1
J: TRBJ1-1
DNA: TGTGCCAGCAGTGTCCCGGGACACTGGAACACTGAAGCTTTCTTT
CDR3: CASSVPGHWNTEAFF

size: -
D: TRBD1
V: TRBV14
J: TRBJ2-7
DNA: TGTGCCAGCAGCGCGGTGACAGGGATCTACGAGCAGTACTTC
CDR3: CASSAVTGIYEQYF

size: -
D: -
V: TRBV6-1
J: TRBJ2-7
DNA: TGTGCCAGCGATGAGAGGGTTTCAATCTCCTACGAGCAGTACTTC
CDR3: CASDERVSISYEQYF

size: -
D: -
V: TRBV15
J: TRBJ1-3
DNA: TGTGCCACCAGCGGCCAGACAGATTCTGGAAACACCATATATTTT
CDR3: CATSGQTDSGNTIYF

size: once
D: -
V: TRBV2
J: TRBJ2-7
DNA: TGTGCCAGCAGTGGTCGGGGGTCCTACGAGCAGTACTTC
CDR3: CASSGRGSYEQYF

size: -
D: TRBD1
V: TRBV11-2
J: TRBJ2-7
DNA: TGTGCCAGCAGCTTATGGGACAGGCAAACCTACGAGCAGTACTTC
CDR3: CASSLWDRQTYEQYF

size: -
D: -
V: TRBV6-5
J: TRBJ2-1
DNA: TGTGCCAGCAGTTACATTACAGGAGAGCAGTTCTTC
CDR3: CASSYITGEQFF

size: few
D: -
V: TRBV27
J: TRBJ2-1
DNA: TGTGCCAGCACCTCCCGGGTGGATGAGCAGTTCTTC
CDR3: CASTSRVDEQFF

size: -
D: TRBD2
V: TRBV7-9
J: TRBJ2-7
DNA: TGTGCCAGCAGCTTATTAGGCGGGAGATACGAGCAGTACTTC
CDR3: CASSLLGGRYEQYF

size: -
D: TRBD1
V: TRBV27
J: TRBJ1-4
DNA: TGTGCCAGCAGTTCGGGACAGAATGAAAAACTGTTTTTT
CDR3: CASSSGQNEKLFF

size: -
D: -
V: TRBV9
J: TRBJ2-6
DNA: TGTGCCAGCAGCGTAGGAGGGACTGGGGCCAACGTCCTGACTTTC
CDR3: CASSVGGTGANVLTF

size: -
D: -
V: TRBV30
J: TRBJ2-4
DNA: TGTGCCTGGAGTGGAGGCGGGAACATTCAGTACTTC
CDR3: CAWSGGGNIQYF

size: -
D: -
V: TRBV27
J: TRBJ1-2
DNA: TGTGCCAGCAGTACCCGACAGGAGCCGATCCGAGATGGCTACACCTTC
CDR3: CASSTRQEPIRDGYTF

size: once
D: TRBD1
V: TRBV9
J: TRBJ2-1
DNA: TGTGCCAGCAGCCCCTCAGGGGGCGATTACAATGAGCAGTTCTTC
CDR3: CASSPSGGDYNEQFF

size: -
D: -
V: TRBV27
J: TRBJ1-5
DNA: TGTGCCAGCAGCAGATATATCAATCAGCCCCAGCATTTT
CDR3: CASSRYINQPQHF

size: -
D: -
V: TRBV9
J: TRBJ1-5
DNA: TGTGCCAGCAGTGGATGGGGAGTAGGCAATCAGCCCCAGCATTTT
CDR3: CASSGWGVGNQPQHF

size: -
D: -
V: TRBV6-5
J: TRBJ1-2
DNA: TGTGCCAGCAGTTACTCGGGTCGGGGGGAAGGAGGCTACACCTTC
CDR3: CASSYSGRGEGGYTF

size: -
D: TRBD1
V: TRBV28
J: TRBJ2-5
DNA: TGTGCCTCTTCCGGGACAGGGTTAAAGGGAGAGACCCAGTACTTC
CDR3: CASSGTGLKGETQYF

size: few
D: TRBD2
V: TRBV28
J: TRBJ2-1
DNA: TGTGCCAGCAGTCAACTAGCGGGAGTTCGGAATGAGCAGTTCTTC
CDR3: CASSQLAGVRNEQFF

size: -
D: -
V: TRBV6-6
J: TRBJ2-1
DNA: TGTGCCAGCAGTCCCTCCGGCAATGAGCAGTTCTTC
CDR3: CASSPSGNEQFF

size: -
D: -
V: TRBV5-4
J: TRBJ1-2
DNA: TGTGCCAGCAGCTTGAGTGGGGGGGCTAGAGGCTACACCTTC
CDR3: CASSLSGGARGYTF

size: -
D: -
V: TRBV5-1
J: TRBJ2-2
DNA: TGCGCCAGCAGCTTCTCTCCTGGGGAGGTGCGCGGGGAGCTGTTTTTT
CDR3: CASSFSPGEVRGELFF

size: -
D: TRBD2
V: TRBV7-3
J: TRBJ2-3
DNA: TGTGCCAGCAGTAGTAGCGGGGGGGCAGATACGCAGTATTTT
CDR3: CASSSSGGADTQYF

size: -
D: -
V: TRBV6-5
J: TRBJ2-1
DNA: TGTGCCAGCAGCTTGGGACTTAGGACCTACAATGAGCAGTTCTTC
CDR3: CASSLGLRTYNEQFF

size: few
D: -
V: TRBV2
J: TRBJ2-1
DNA: TGTGCCAGCAGGGAGGAGGGGATCTATGAGCAGTTCTTC
CDR3: CASREEGIYEQFF

size: -
D: TRBD2
V: TRBV9
J: TRBJ2-1
DNA: TGTGCCAGCAGCGTAGGAGGAGGGACTAGCCGCAATGAGCAGTTCTTC
CDR3: CASSVGGGTSRNEQFF

size: -
D: -
V: TRBV7-6
J: TRBJ1-1
DNA: TGTGCCAGCAGCGCCGGCGCGGTTACTGAAGCTTTCTTT
CDR3: CASSAGAVTEAFF

size: -
D: -
V: TRBV6-1
J: TRBJ1-2
DNA: TGTGCCAGCAGTGACTGGAGGAGAGCTAACTATGGCTACACCTTC
CDR3: CASSDWRRANYGYTF

size: -
D: TRBD1
V: TRBV10-3
J: TRBJ1-6
DNA: TGTGCCATCAGGGGGGACAGCTATAATTCACCCCTCCACTTT
CDR3: CAIRGDSYNSPLHF

size: -
D: -
V: TRBV10-3
J: TRBJ2-1
DNA: TGTGCCATCAGTGAGGAGACTCTTAAGGTCAATGAGCAGTTCTTC
CDR3: CAISEETLKVNEQFF

size: -
D: TRBD1
V: TRBV5-1
J: TRBJ2-3
DNA: TGCGCCAGCAGCTCCCACACAGGGGCTAGAGATACGCAGTATTTT
CDR3: CASSSHTGARDTQYF

size: -
D: TRBD2
V: TRBV10-3
J: TRBJ2-1
DNA: TGTGCCATCGCCCAAACCTCGGGACTAACCCTCTACAATGAGCAGTTCTTC
CDR3: CAIAQTSGLTLYNEQFF

size: -
D: TRBD1
V: TRBV29-1
J: TRBJ1-2
DNA: TGCAGCGTTGCTGGACAGGGGGTCTACACCTTC
CDR3: CSVAGQGVYTF

size: -
D: TRBD1
V: TRBV28
J: TRBJ2-7
DNA: TGTGCCAGCAGAGACAGGGGGCTAGACGAGCAGTACTTC
CDR3: CASRDRGLDEQYF

size: -
D: TRBD1
V: TRBV27
J: TRBJ1-1
DNA: TGTGCCAGCACCTCGATGACAGGGGGGGGCACTGAAGCTTTCTTT
CDR3: CASTSMTGGGTEAFF

size: -
D: TRBD1
V: TRBV7-2
J: TRBJ2-7
DNA: TGTGCCAGCAGCTTATCGGGGTCCGGACAGGGTGGTTCCTACGAGCAGTACTTC
CDR3: CASSLSGSGQGGSYEQYF

size: -
D: -
V: TRBV7-2
J: TRBJ1-6
DNA: TGTGCCAGCAGCTTACAGCAGGGGAATAATTCACCCCTCCACTTT
CDR3: CASSLQQGNNSPLHF

size: few
D: -
V: TRBV27
J: TRBJ1-6
DNA: TGTGCCAGCAGTTCTCATAATTCACCCCTCCACTTT
CDR3: CASSSHNSPLHF